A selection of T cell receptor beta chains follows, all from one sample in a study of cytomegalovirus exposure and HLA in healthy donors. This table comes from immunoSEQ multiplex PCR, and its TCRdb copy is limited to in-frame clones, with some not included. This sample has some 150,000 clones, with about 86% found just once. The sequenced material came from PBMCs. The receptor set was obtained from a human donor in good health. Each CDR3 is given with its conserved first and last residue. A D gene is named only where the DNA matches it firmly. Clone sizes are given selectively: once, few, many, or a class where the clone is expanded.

TGTGCCAGTAGTATCGACCGGGGAGGCGGGGAGCTGTTTTTT	CASSIDRGGGELFF	TRBV19	TRBJ2-2	NA	NA
TGTGCCAGCAGTTTAGAGGGGGCTAGCTCCTACGAGCAGTACTTC	CASSLEGASSYEQYF	TRBV27	TRBJ2-7	NA	TRBD1
TGTGCCAGCAGCTTACACAGAAACACTGAAGCTTTCTTT	CASSLHRNTEAFF	TRBV7-3	TRBJ1-1	NA	NA
TGTGCCACCAGCGCGAGCGGGGGAGGATACAATGAGCAGTTCTTC	CATSASGGGYNEQFF	TRBV15	TRBJ2-1	NA	TRBD2
TGTGCCAGCAGCTTGGGGCAGGGGGCGTACGAGCAGTACTTC	CASSLGQGAYEQYF	TRBV5-6	TRBJ2-7	NA	TRBD1
TGTGCCAGCGGCTTGGGGGCCAATAGCAATCAGCCCCAGCATTTT	CASGLGANSNQPQHF	TRBV27	TRBJ1-5	once	NA
TGTGCCAGCTCGCCAAAGGGAGTCCGGGACAGAACCTACGAGCAGTACTTC	CASSPKGVRDRTYEQYF	TRBV18	TRBJ2-7	NA	TRBD1
TGTGCCAGCAGGGATACAGAGACCTATGGCTACACCTTC	CASRDTETYGYTF	TRBV6-1	TRBJ1-2	NA	NA
TGTGCCAGCAATAGGGGTACGCAAGAGACCCAGTACTTC	CASNRGTQETQYF	TRBV7-6	TRBJ2-5	few	NA
TGCAGCGTACGACGAACAGGGGGCCCTTCGAACGAGCAGTACTTC	CSVRRTGGPSNEQYF	TRBV29-1	TRBJ2-7	NA	TRBD1
TGTGCCAGCAGCCAAGTTTTAAACAGGGATCAGCCCCAGCATTTT	CASSQVLNRDQPQHF	TRBV4-2	TRBJ1-5	NA	NA
TGTGCCAGCAGCTTAAACTCTGCCCTAGCGGGAGTCACCGGGGAGCTGTTTTTT	CASSLNSALAGVTGELFF	TRBV7-3	TRBJ2-2	NA	TRBD2